The 14 T cell receptor beta chains below come from one sample, sequenced in a study of blood T cell repertoires in COVID-19. Sequenced by immunoSEQ multiplex PCR; TCRdb stores in-frame clones only, minus some. Here the sample spans 110,000 to 150,000 clones, 65% to 85% being singletons. Sequencing was performed on peripheral blood. Source of these receptors: a woman aged 50 to 65 with acute or convalescent COVID-19.

The J gene is TRBJ1-6, the V gene TRBV18; 7 nucleotides agree with TRBD1. The CDR3 runs 14 residues. V lost 2 bases, J lost 10 bases, and 5 bases stayed unmatched. Germline loops: CDR1 KGHSH, CDR2 LQKENI. The CDR3 DNA reads TGTGCCAGCTCACCAGACAGGGAAGCATCACCCCTCCACTTT. Protein sequence: CASSPDREASPLHF. The full variable domain, its missing parts supplied by reference TRBV18 and TRBJ1-6, is NAGVMQNPRHLVRRRGQEARLRCSPMKGHSHVYWYRQLPEEGLKFMVYLQKENIIDESGMPKERFSAEFPKEGPSILRIQQVVRGDSAAYFCASSPDREASPLHFGNGTRLTVT.

The chain combines TRBV7-6 with TRBJ1-6, with 9 bases lining up with TRBD1. Unmatched junction bases numbered 6, after V lost 1 base and J lost 8 bases. This CDR3 region has 16 residues. CDR1 SGHVS and CDR2 FNYEAQ come from the germline V gene. The DNA of the CDR3 is TGTGCCAGCAGCTTAGGACAGGGGGTGTTGGATTCACCCCTCCACTTT. Translation gives CASSLGQGVLDSPLHF.

The V call is TRBV4-3, the J call TRBJ1-2; D not resolved. This CDR3 is built from 15 residues. CDR1 LGHNA and CDR2 YSLEER come from the germline V gene. Trimming took off 0 bases at V and 4 bases at J, with 12 bases between the two ends. The CDR3 DNA reads as TGCGCCAGCAGCCAAGAAAAGCGGGTCTCCTATGGCTACACCTTC. This translates into CASSQEKRVSYGYTF.

The chain carries TRBV7-9 and TRBJ1-3; 7 bases are shared with TRBD1. The ends lost 6 bases at V and 0 bases at J; junction bases unmatched: 5. The CDR3 is made up of 15 amino acids. Germline V gene lookup returns CDR1 SEHNR and CDR2 FQNEAQ (reference sequence). The CDR3 DNA is TGTGCCAGCAGATGGACAGGAAGCTCTGGAAACACCATATATTTT. As protein: CASRWTGSSGNTIYF.

Ten or more counts support this clone. J is TRBJ1-1 and V is TRBV7-9, with D uncertain. Trimming took 2 bases from V and 11 from J, leaving 9 bases between them. Germline CDR1 reads SEHNR; CDR2 reads FQNEAQ (reference sequence). This CDR3 comprises 11 residues. The CDR3 loop is CASSLNQVAFF. In nucleotides, the CDR3 is TGTGCCAGCAGCTTAAATCAGGTGGCTTTCTTT.

This clone was observed a handful of times. This chain links TRBV29-1 with TRBJ1-1; no clear D. Trimming stripped 7 bases from V and 3 bases from J, with 12 bases between. CDR1 SQVTM and CDR2 ANQGSEA come from the germline V gene. The CDR3 length is 12 residues. CDR3 DNA sequence: TGCAGCGCTAACATGTTCGACACTGAAGCTTTCTTT. Protein product: CSANMFDTEAFF. The complete variable domain, with remaining parts taken from reference TRBV29-1 and TRBJ1-1, reads SAVISQKPSRDICQRGTSLTIQCQVDSQVTMMFWYRQQPGQSLTLIATANQGSEATYESGFVIDKFPISRPNLTFSTLTVSNMSPEDSSIYLCSANMFDTEAFFGQGTRLTVV.

CDR3 sequence reads: CASSTTGAGNTIYF. In nucleotides, the CDR3 is TGTGCCAGCAGCACGACAGGGGCTGGAAACACCATATATTTT. This chain uses TRBV3-1 (or the pseudogene TRBV3-2) with TRBJ1-3, with 8 bases that match TRBD1. Germline assignment: CDR1 LGHDT and CDR2 YNNKEL (reference sequence). V dropped 5 bases and J dropped 2; count of bases not matched to a gene: 2. The CDR3 has 14 residues.

V and J are TRBV6-5 and TRBJ1-1; TRBD1 agrees at 7 bases. This CDR3 comprises 14 residues. J gave up 10 bases and V 6 bases, and 14 bases lay outside the gene matches. CDR1 is MNHEY and CDR2 is SVGAGI in the germline V gene. The CDR3 nucleotides are TGTGCCAGCAGCGACCCGACAGGGCCAAAGAGAGCTTTCTTT. It is translated as CASSDPTGPKRAFF.

This rearrangement joins TRBV11-2 to TRBJ1-1; no firm D call. V was pared by 5 bases and J by 3 bases, with 16 bases between. There are 15 residues in the CDR3. Germline loops: CDR1 SGHAT, CDR2 FQNNGV. As DNA, the CDR3 is TGTGCCAGCAGCCGTCGAGGCCCCGGGGACACTGAAGCTTTCTTT. Protein product: CASSRRGPGDTEAFF.

The table lists this clone with a few counts. The chain is built from TRBV3-1 (or the pseudogene TRBV3-2) and TRBJ1-2, with TRBD1 identical over 7 bases. This CDR3 is 13 amino acids long. Trimming removed 5 bases from V and 12 bases from J; junction bases left unmatched: 12. Germline CDR1 is LGHDT and CDR2 is YNNKEL (reference sequence). The CDR3 DNA follows: TGTGCCAGCAGCGAAACCGACAGGGCGTGGCACACCTTC. Its protein is CASSETDRAWHTF.

The rearrangement links TRBV4-3 to TRBJ2-7; D uncertain. This CDR3 is 15 amino acids long. Germline assignment: CDR1 LGHNA and CDR2 YSLEER. V was shortened by 0 bases and J by 0 bases, with 9 bases between the two germline ends. The CDR3 DNA reads as TGCGCCAGCAGCCAAGATATTAACAACTCCTACGAGCAGTACTTC. The encoded protein is CASSQDINNSYEQYF.

The chain combines TRBV4-1 with TRBJ2-5; TRBD2 is a possible D gene (6 bases). V was clipped by 4 bases and J by 2 bases, with 14 bases between them. CDR1 is MGHRA, CDR2 YSYEKL, per germline. The CDR3 is 15 amino acids. In nucleotides, the CDR3 is TGCGCCAGCAGCCGGGGCGGGGCCTCTCAAGAGACCCAGTACTTC. This encodes CASSRGGASQETQYF.

Note on this clone: A much larger clone sits a single nucleotide away, making a read error possible. CDR3 amino acids: CASSFSRNTEAFF. CDR3 coding DNA: TGTGCCAGCAGCTTTTCCAGGAACACTGAAGCTTTCTTT. The chain carries TRBV7-8 and TRBJ1-1; unclear D gene. The CDR3 length is 13 residues. V was cut by 3 bases and J by 1 base, with 6 bases left in between. Germline assignment: CDR1 SGHVS and CDR2 FQNEAQ. The full variable domain, completed using reference TRBV7-8 and TRBJ1-1, is GAGVSQSPRYKVAKRGQDVALRCDPISGHVSLFWYQQALGQGPEFLTYFQNEAQLDKSGLPSDRFFAERPEGSVSTLKIQRTQQEDSAVYLCASSFSRNTEAFFGQGTRLTVV.

The rearrangement uses TRBV11-3 and TRBJ1-6; tentative D call: TRBD1 (5 bases). Trimming stripped 5 bases from V and 10 bases from J, with 15 bases between. The CDR3 has 14 amino acids. Germline CDR1 is SGHNT and CDR2 is YENEEA. This CDR3 is CASSNGPTGSPLHF. CDR3 in DNA: TGTGCCAGCAGCAACGGTCCCACAGGATCACCCCTCCACTTT.